A selection of T cell receptor beta chains follows, all from one sample in a study of siplizumab effects on memory and regulatory T cells. Here immunoSEQ multiplex PCR was the method, and the copy in TCRdb shows in-frame clones only, minus some. The sample yields over 100,000 clones, over 90% seen once. The sample comprised Tregs sorted from blood. The source is a human donor in good health. Both conserved end residues are part of each CDR3. D genes are given only for firm matches. Some rows mark clone size as missing; the rest say once, few, many or name a class of expanded clone.

V	D	J	size	DNA	CDR3
TRBV6-5	TRBD1	TRBJ1-1	.	TGTGCCAGCAGTCGGGCCGGGACAGGGGACACTGAAGCTTTCTTT	CASSRAGTGDTEAFF
TRBV6-1	.	TRBJ1-3	.	TGTGCCAGCATCTCCAGATGGGCTGGAAACACCATATATTTT	CASISRWAGNTIYF
TRBV6-5	.	TRBJ1-1	once	TGTGCCAGCAGTTACACGCCCAGGGGGAACACTGAAGCTTTCTTT	CASSYTPRGNTEAFF
TRBV15	.	TRBJ1-2	.	TGTGCCACCAGCAGAGGGGACCCCAGGCGGGCCTATGGCTACACCTTC	CATSRGDPRRAYGYTF
TRBV7-9	TRBD2	TRBJ2-5	.	TGTGCCAGCGCCGAGGTGCGGGGACTAGCGGGGGCCTACCAAGAGACCCAGTACTTC	CASAEVRGLAGAYQETQYF
TRBV6-4	.	TRBJ1-1	.	TGTGCCAGCAGTGTCGAGGGAGGCACTGAAGCTTTCTTT	CASSVEGGTEAFF
TRBV5-5	.	TRBJ2-3	.	TGTGCCAGCAGCTTGATATTCGGGTCAGATACGCAGTATTTT	CASSLIFGSDTQYF
TRBV5-5	TRBD1	TRBJ1-5	.	TGTGCCAGCAGCTTCGGACAGGGGGCGAATCAGCCCCAGCATTTT	CASSFGQGANQPQHF
TRBV9	.	TRBJ2-5	.	TGTGCCAGCAGCGTAGGAGGGGCGGGAGAGACCCAGTACTTC	CASSVGGAGETQYF
TRBV7-9	TRBD1	TRBJ2-5	.	TGTGCCAGCAGCGCCGACAGGGGGCGAGGCATGGAGACCCAGTACTTC	CASSADRGRGMETQYF
TRBV7-9	.	TRBJ2-1	.	TGTGCCAGCAGCTCCCAATACAATGAGCAGTTCTTC	CASSSQYNEQFF
TRBV11-3	.	TRBJ2-2	.	TGTGCCAGCAGCTTAGTTCTAACCGGGGAGCTGTTTTTT	CASSLVLTGELFF
TRBV19	.	TRBJ1-5	.	TGTGCCAGTAGTATTCGGCAGGGAGGGTTTTATCGGGGCAATCAGCCCCAGCATTTT	CASSIRQGGFYRGNQPQHF
TRBV5-4	.	TRBJ2-2	.	TGTGCCAGCAGCAAACAGGGATCGGGGCCCGGGGAGCTGTTTTTT	CASSKQGSGPGELFF
TRBV6-5	TRBD2	TRBJ2-1	.	TGTGCCAGCAGCCCGCGGGAGGGCGGCAATGAGCAGTTCTTC	CASSPREGGNEQFF
TRBV5-1	TRBD2	TRBJ2-2	.	TGCGCCAGCAGCCAGACCGGGACTACGAACACCGGGGAGCTGTTTTTT	CASSQTGTTNTGELFF
TRBV5-1	TRBD2	TRBJ2-5	.	TGCGCCAGCAGCTTGGGAGGGCGGGGGGCCCGCCAAGAGACCCAGTACTTC	CASSLGGRGARQETQYF
TRBV5-1	TRBD1	TRBJ1-1	.	TGCGCCAGCAGCTTGTATGGCAGGGGGCTTACTGAAGCTTTCTTT	CASSLYGRGLTEAFF
TRBV13	.	TRBJ2-3	.	TGTGCCAGCAGCTTCACGGGCAGGACAGATACGCAGTATTTT	CASSFTGRTDTQYF
TRBV10-3	TRBD2	TRBJ2-5	.	TGTGCCATCAGTGAGCCGGGGGGGTCGGAAGAGACCCAGTACTTC	CAISEPGGSEETQYF
TRBV29-1	TRBD2	TRBJ2-7	.	TGCAGCGTTGTTGGAGCGGGAGGGCCACGATACGAGCAGTACTTC	CSVVGAGGPRYEQYF
TRBV5-8	.	TRBJ1-1	.	TGTGCCAGCAGCTTGGTTAATAGGGGTGCGGCTTTCTTT	CASSLVNRGAAFF
TRBV7-9	TRBD1	TRBJ1-5	.	TGTGCCAGCAGCTTGTCCGGGACAGGGCCCAATCAGCCCCAGCATTTT	CASSLSGTGPNQPQHF
TRBV19	.	TRBJ2-1	.	TGTGCCAGTAGTCGCAGCCCGGGACTCCTCTCCGGGGGTGAGCAGTTCTTC	CASSRSPGLLSGGEQFF
TRBV18	.	TRBJ1-1	.	TGTGCCAGCTCACCTAGGAACACTGAAGCTTTCTTT	CASSPRNTEAFF